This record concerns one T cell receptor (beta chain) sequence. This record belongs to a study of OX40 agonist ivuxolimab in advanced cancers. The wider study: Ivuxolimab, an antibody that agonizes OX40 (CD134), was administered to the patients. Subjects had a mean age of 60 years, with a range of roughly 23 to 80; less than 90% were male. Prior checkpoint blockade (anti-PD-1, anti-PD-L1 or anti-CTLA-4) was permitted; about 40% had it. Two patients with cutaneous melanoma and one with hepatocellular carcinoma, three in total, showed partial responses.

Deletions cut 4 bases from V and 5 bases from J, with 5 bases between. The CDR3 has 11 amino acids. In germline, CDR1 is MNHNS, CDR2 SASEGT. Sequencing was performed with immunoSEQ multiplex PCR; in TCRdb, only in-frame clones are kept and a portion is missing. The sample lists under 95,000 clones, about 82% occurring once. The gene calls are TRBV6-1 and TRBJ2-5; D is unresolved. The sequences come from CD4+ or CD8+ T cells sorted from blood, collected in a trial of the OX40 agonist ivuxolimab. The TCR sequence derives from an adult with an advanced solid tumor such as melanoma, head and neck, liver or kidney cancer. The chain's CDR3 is CASSVLETQYF. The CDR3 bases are TGTGCCAGCAGTGTCCTGGAGACCCAGTACTTC.